The entry that follows covers one T cell receptor (beta chain) sequence. With 1 base removed from V and 6 bases from J, the gap between germline ends came to 12 bases. Germline V gene data show CDR1 as SGHRS and CDR2 as YFSETQ. The CDR3 is 14 residues long. MiXCR was run by TCRdb on the RT-PCR reads, yielding one entry per CDR3 protein. The sample has about a million distinct CDR3 sequences; around 17% are singletons. This specimen belongs to a study of patients and donors after allogeneic stem cell transplantation. The chain combines TRBV5-1 with TRBJ2-3; no clear D gene. The sequence derives from a human donor who was either an allogeneic HSCT recipient or a stem cell or donor lymphocyte infusion donor (not recorded which). It is not recorded whose cells these are; they may come from a transplant donor. Sequenced: blood, either unsorted or a sorted T cell fraction (not recorded which). For the CDR3, the DNA is TGCGCCAGCAGCTTGTATGGTTTGGTTGATACGCAGTATTTT. Its protein is CASSLYGLVDTQYF.